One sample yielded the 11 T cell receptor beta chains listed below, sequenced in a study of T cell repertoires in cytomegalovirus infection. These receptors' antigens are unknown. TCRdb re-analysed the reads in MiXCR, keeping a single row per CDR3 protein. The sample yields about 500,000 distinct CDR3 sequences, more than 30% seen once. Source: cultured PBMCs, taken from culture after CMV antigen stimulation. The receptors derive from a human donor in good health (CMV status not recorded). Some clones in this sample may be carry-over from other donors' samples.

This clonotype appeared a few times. The CDR3 loop reads CASGLVPMNTEAFF. The CDR3 DNA follows: TGTGCTAGTGGTTTGGTACCCATGAACACTGAAGCTTTCTTT. The chain employs TRBV12-5 and TRBJ1-1; D is ambiguous. V was trimmed by 0 bases and J by 0 bases, leaving 5 bases between them. CDR1 is LGHNT, CDR2 FRNRAP, per germline. The length of the CDR3 is 14 residues.

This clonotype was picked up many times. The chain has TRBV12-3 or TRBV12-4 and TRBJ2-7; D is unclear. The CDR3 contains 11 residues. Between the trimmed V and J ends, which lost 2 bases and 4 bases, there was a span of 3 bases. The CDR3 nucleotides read TGTGCCAGCAGTTTACAATACGAGCAGTACGTC. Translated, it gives CASSLQYEQYV.

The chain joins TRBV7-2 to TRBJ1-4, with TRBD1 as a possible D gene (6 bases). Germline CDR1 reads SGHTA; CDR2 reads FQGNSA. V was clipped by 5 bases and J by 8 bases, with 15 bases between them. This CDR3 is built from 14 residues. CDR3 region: CASSPRGGEEKLFF. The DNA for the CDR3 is TGTGCCAGCAGCCCCAGGGGAGGGGAGGAAAAACTGTTTTTT.

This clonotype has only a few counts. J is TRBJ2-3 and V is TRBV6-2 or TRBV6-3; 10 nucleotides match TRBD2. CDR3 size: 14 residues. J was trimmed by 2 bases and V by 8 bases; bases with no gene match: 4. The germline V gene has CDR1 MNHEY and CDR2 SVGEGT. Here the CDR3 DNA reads TGTGCCAGCCGGACTAGCGGACACACAGATACGCAGTATTTT. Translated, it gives CASRTSGHTDTQYF.

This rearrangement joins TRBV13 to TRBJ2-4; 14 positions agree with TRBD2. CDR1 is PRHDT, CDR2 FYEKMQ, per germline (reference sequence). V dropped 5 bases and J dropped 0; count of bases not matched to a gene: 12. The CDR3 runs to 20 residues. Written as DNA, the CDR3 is TGTGCCAGCAGCCGCAGAACGGGACTAGCGGGAGAATTAGCCAAAAACATTCAGTACTTC. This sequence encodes CASSRRTGLAGELAKNIQYF.

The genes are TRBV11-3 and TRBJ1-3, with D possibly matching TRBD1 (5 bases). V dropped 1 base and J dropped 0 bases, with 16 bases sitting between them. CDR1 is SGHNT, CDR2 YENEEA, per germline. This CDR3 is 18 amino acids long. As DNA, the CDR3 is TGTGCCAGCAGCTTAGGCTGGGACTTCACCCTCTCTGGAAACACCATATATTTT. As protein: CASSLGWDFTLSGNTIYF.

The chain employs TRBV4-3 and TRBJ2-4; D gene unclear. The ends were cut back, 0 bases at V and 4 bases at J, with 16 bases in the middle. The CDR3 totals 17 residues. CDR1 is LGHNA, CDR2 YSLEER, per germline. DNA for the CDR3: TGCGCCAGCAGCCAAGAAAATCCGGCTAACAATAAAAACATTCAGTACTTC. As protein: CASSQENPANNKNIQYF.

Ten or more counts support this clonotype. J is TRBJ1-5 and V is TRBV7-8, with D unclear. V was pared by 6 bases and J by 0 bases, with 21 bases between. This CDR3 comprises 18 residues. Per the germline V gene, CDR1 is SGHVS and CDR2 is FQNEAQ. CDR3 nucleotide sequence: TGTGCCAGCAGTTCTGACGGCGGCGGACTTTATAGCAATCAGCCCCAGCATTTT. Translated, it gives CASSSDGGGLYSNQPQHF.

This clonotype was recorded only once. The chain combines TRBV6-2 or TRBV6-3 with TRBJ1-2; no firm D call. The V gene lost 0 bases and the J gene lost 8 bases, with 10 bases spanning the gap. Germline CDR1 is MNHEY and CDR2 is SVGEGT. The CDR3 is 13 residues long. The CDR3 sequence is CASSYSGPAGYTF. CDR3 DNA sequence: TGTGCCAGCAGTTACTCAGGCCCCGCCGGCTACACCTTC.

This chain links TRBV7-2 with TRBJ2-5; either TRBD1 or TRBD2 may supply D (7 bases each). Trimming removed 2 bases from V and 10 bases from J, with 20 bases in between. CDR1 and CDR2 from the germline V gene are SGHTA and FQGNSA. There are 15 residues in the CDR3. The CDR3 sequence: CASSLPREPRGGQYF. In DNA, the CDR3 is TGTGCCAGCAGCTTACCGCGGGAGCCCAGGGGGGGCCAGTACTTC.

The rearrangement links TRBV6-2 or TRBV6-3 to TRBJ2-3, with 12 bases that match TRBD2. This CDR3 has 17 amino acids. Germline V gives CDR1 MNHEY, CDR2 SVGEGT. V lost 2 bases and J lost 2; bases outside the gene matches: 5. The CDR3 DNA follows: TGTGCCAGCAGTTACCTTAGACTAGCGGGGGTCACAGATACGCAGTATTTT. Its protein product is CASSYLRLAGVTDTQYF.